This T cell receptor (beta chain) originates from a study of T cells after yellow fever vaccination. They built TCR cDNA with 5'RACE template switching, a step that put in a universal primer site and UMIs. TCRdb redid the calling of the 5' RACE reads with MiXCR, one entry per CDR3 protein. The profile shows about 300,000 distinct CDR3 sequences, around 4.1% of them singletons. Sequencing used PBMCs, obtained 5 days after the yellow fever booster vaccination. This clonotype originated in a man aged 18-30 years who received the YFV17D yellow fever vaccine.

CDR3 amino acids: CASSPSGSYDIQETQYF. As DNA, the CDR3 is TGTGCCAGCAGCCCTTCAGGGTCGTATGATATACAAGAGACCCAGTACTTC. The V gene is TRBV11-2, the J gene TRBJ2-5, with a weak D call TRBD1 (5 bases). The germline V gene encodes CDR1 SGHAT and CDR2 FQNNGV. The V end lost 5 bases, the J end lost 2 bases, and 21 bases lay between the germline ends. The CDR3 runs to 17 residues.